These 20 T cell receptor beta chains were all obtained from the same sample, sequenced in a study of cytomegalovirus exposure and HLA in healthy donors. The table came from immunoSEQ multiplex PCR; TCRdb's copy has only in-frame clones and leaves some out. Here the sample spans a few hundred thousand clones, about nine tenths being singletons. Sequenced sample: PBMCs. The receptors were sampled from a woman younger than 30 in good health and CMV-seronegative.

This clone was seen a handful of times. This chain connects TRBV7-9 to TRBJ1-2; D gene ambiguous. The CDR3 is 15 residues long. CDR1 and CDR2 from the germline V gene are SEHNR and FQNEAQ (reference sequence). V dropped 5 bases and J dropped 0 bases, with 13 bases sitting between them. CDR3 region: CASSPPRGSNYGYTF. CDR3 nucleotides: TGTGCCAGCAGCCCTCCGCGGGGATCTAACTATGGCTACACCTTC.

The V and J genes are TRBV28 and TRBJ2-5, with 8 bases fitting TRBD1. There are 15 residues in the CDR3. With V trimmed by 5 bases and J by 4 bases, 9 bases remained unmatched. The germline gives CDR1 MDHEN, CDR2 SYDVKM. This chain's CDR3 is CASSHRSGTGETQYF. CDR3 DNA sequence: TGTGCCAGCAGTCACCGATCCGGGACAGGAGAGACCCAGTACTTC. The whole variable domain, remainder taken from reference TRBV28 and TRBJ2-5, is DVKVTQSSRYLVKRTGEKVFLECVQDMDHENMFWYRQDPGLGLRLIYFSYDVKMKEKGDIPEGYSVSREKKERFSLILESASTNQTSMYLCASSHRSGTGETQYFGPGTRLLVL.

This chain joins TRBV7-3 and TRBJ2-3, with 9 bases lining up with TRBD2. Germline V lookup: CDR1 SGHTA, CDR2 FQGTGA. V shed 1 base and J 5 bases; nucleotides not matched to a gene: 4. The CDR3 extends over 15 amino acids. The CDR3 region has the DNA TGTGCCAGCAGCTTAAATCCTAGCGGGATAGATACGCAGTATTTT. As protein: CASSLNPSGIDTQYF.

This clone has only one observation. The chain employs TRBV30 and TRBJ2-5, with TRBD2 as a possible D gene (5 bases). The germline V gene has CDR1 GTSNPN and CDR2 SVGIG (reference sequence). V gave up 2 bases and J gave up 7 bases, with 14 bases separating them. The CDR3 has 13 residues. For the CDR3, the DNA is TGTGCCTGGAGTTCTAGGGCGGCGGGGACCCAGTACTTC. Translating gives CAWSSRAAGTQYF.

The gene calls are TRBV5-4 and TRBJ2-2; no clear D gene. The ends were cut back, 3 bases at V and 1 base at J, with 10 bases in the middle. CDR3 length: 15 amino acids. The germline CDR1 and CDR2 sequences are SGHNT and YYREEE (reference sequence). In DNA form, the CDR3 reads TGTGCCAGCAGCTCCCTAGGAGAGAACACCGGGGAGCTGTTTTTT. It yields the protein CASSSLGENTGELFF.

V and J are TRBV6-5 and TRBJ2-1, with TRBD2 identical over 14 bases. The CDR3 sequence is 16 residues long. Germline V gene lookup returns CDR1 MNHEY and CDR2 SVGAGI. The J segment lost 8 bases and the V segment lost 2 bases, leaving 5 bases of the junction unmatched. The CDR3 nucleotides are TGTGCCAGCAGTTACGGGACTAGCGGGAGTCTCGATGAGCAGTTCTTC. It encodes CASSYGTSGSLDEQFF.

This clone was counted only a few times. The V gene is TRBV28, the J gene TRBJ1-5; 8 positions match TRBD1. Germline CDR1 is MDHEN and CDR2 is SYDVKM. The junction had 6 bases not matched to a gene; V was cut back by 6 bases and J by 2 bases. CDR3 length: 15 residues. CDR3 residues: CASREQGVRNQPQHF. In DNA, the CDR3 is TGTGCCAGCAGGGAACAGGGGGTGCGCAATCAGCCCCAGCATTTT.

This rearrangement joins TRBV15 to TRBJ2-5, with a possible D match to TRBD2 (6 bases). Germline V gene sequence: CDR1 LNHNV, CDR2 YYDKDF (reference sequence). The CDR3 sequence is 13 residues long. V was pared by 6 bases and J by 2 bases, with 10 bases between. The CDR3 bases are TGTGCCACCAGGCGGGACTCGCAAGAGACCCAGTACTTC. It yields the protein CATRRDSQETQYF.

The chain combines TRBV5-1 with TRBJ2-7, with a tentative D call TRBD2 (6 bases). Germline loops: CDR1 SGHRS, CDR2 YFSETQ. The length of the CDR3 is 14 residues. The V gene lost 0 bases and the J gene lost 2 bases, with 9 bases spanning the gap. CDR3 DNA: TGCGCCAGCAGCTTGGGAGGGGAGGCCTACGAGCAGTACTTC. Translating gives CASSLGGEAYEQYF.

The chain joins TRBV6-5 to TRBJ1-2, with D hard to call. In germline, CDR1 is MNHEY, CDR2 SVGAGI. The CDR3 runs to 15 residues. Between the trimmed V and J ends, which lost 2 bases and 1 base, there was a span of 11 bases. CDR3 coding DNA: TGTGCCAGCAGTTACAAGGCAGGCGATAACTATGGCTACACCTTC. Its translation: CASSYKAGDNYGYTF.

V gene TRBV28 combines with J gene TRBJ2-1; perhaps TRBD2 as D (6 bases). Germline V lookup: CDR1 MDHEN, CDR2 SYDVKM. Trimming took 1 base from V and 2 from J, leaving 18 bases between them. There are 18 residues in the CDR3. The CDR3 nucleotides are TGTGCCAGCAGTTTATACGGGAGACCGAAACCCCCCTACAATGAGCAGTTCTTC. Its translation: CASSLYGRPKPPYNEQFF. The full variable domain, rest sourced from reference TRBV28 and TRBJ2-1, is DVKVTQSSRYLVKRTGEKVFLECVQDMDHENMFWYRQDPGLGLRLIYFSYDVKMKEKGDIPEGYSVSREKKERFSLILESASTNQTSMYLCASSLYGRPKPPYNEQFFGPGTRLTVL.

The chain couples TRBV19 to TRBJ1-5, with 9 bases matching TRBD1. The germline gives CDR1 LNHDA, CDR2 SQIVND (reference sequence). This CDR3 is 15 amino acids long. V lost 7 bases to trimming and J lost 4 bases; unmatched junction nucleotides: 8. CDR3 sequence: CASTLTGGGNQPQHF. CDR3 nucleotide sequence: TGTGCCAGTACCTTGACAGGGGGTGGTAATCAGCCCCAGCATTTT.

A few counts support this clone. J is TRBJ1-2 and V is TRBV15, with D unclear. The CDR3 runs 15 residues. The germline V gene encodes CDR1 LNHNV and CDR2 YYDKDF (reference sequence). V gave up 0 bases and J gave up 3 bases, with 11 bases separating them. CDR3 region: CATSRDPGSYYGYTF. In DNA form, the CDR3 reads TGTGCCACCAGCAGAGATCCCGGGTCCTACTATGGCTACACCTTC.

This chain uses TRBV5-1 with TRBJ1-6; TRBD1 matches 7 bases. V dropped 4 bases and J dropped 7; count of bases not matched to a gene: 5. From germline, CDR1 is SGHRS and CDR2 YFSETQ. The CDR3 has 14 amino acids. The CDR3: CASSPTGWNSPLHF. CDR3 nucleotides: TGCGCCAGCAGCCCGACAGGGTGGAATTCACCCCTCCACTTT.

This chain links TRBV30 with TRBJ2-1; the D gene is possibly TRBD2 (5 bases). The CDR3 is 14 amino acids. In germline, CDR1 is GTSNPN, CDR2 SVGIG (reference sequence). V lost 0 bases and J lost 2, with 8 bases in between. The CDR3 DNA sequence: TGTGCCTGGAGTGTCCGGGAACCCTACAATGAGCAGTTCTTC. It encodes CAWSVREPYNEQFF.

The chain carries TRBV19 and TRBJ1-5, with D possibly matching TRBD1 (5 bases). V lost 3 bases to trimming and J lost 7 bases, with 13 bases between them. The CDR3 is 14 amino acids. Germline loops: CDR1 LNHDA, CDR2 SQIVND (reference sequence). The CDR3 protein is CASSMQGKGQPQHF. The CDR3 DNA sequence: TGTGCCAGTAGTATGCAGGGAAAGGGCCAGCCCCAGCATTTT.

This clone was picked up one time. V is TRBV11-2 and J is TRBJ1-4; the match to TRBD1 covers 9 bases. Germline V gene data show CDR1 as SGHAT and CDR2 as FQNNGV. Trimming removed 5 bases from V and 7 bases from J; junction bases left unmatched: 5. There are 14 residues in the CDR3. CDR3 residues: CASSGDREVEKLFF. In nucleotides, the CDR3 is TGTGCCAGCAGCGGGGACAGGGAGGTTGAAAAACTGTTTTTT.

CDR3 amino acids: CASSEADGTGDQPQHF. The DNA for the CDR3 is TGTGCCAGCAGTGAAGCAGACGGGACAGGGGATCAGCCCCAGCATTTT. V gene TRBV6-1 combines with J gene TRBJ1-5, with 10 bases fitting TRBD1. Germline V gene sequence: CDR1 MNHNS, CDR2 SASEGT. The CDR3 sequence is 16 residues long. Germline trimming cut 0 bases from V and 5 bases from J; bases unmatched to any gene: 4.

The rearrangement uses TRBV28 and TRBJ1-2; 8 bases agree with TRBD1. V gave up 5 bases and J gave up 3 bases; unmatched junction bases: 8. CDR1 and CDR2 (germline): MDHEN, SYDVKM. CDR3 length: 15 residues. CDR3 loop: CASSQGQGMDYGYTF. CDR3 coding DNA: TGTGCCAGCAGTCAAGGACAGGGCATGGACTATGGCTACACCTTC.

This clone was observed a few times. The CDR3 region is CASSLDRDDQPQHF. The DNA for the CDR3 is TGTGCCAGTAGTTTGGACAGGGACGATCAGCCCCAGCATTTT. The chain employs TRBV19 and TRBJ1-5; TRBD1 matches 8 bases. The J segment lost 5 bases and the V segment lost 5 bases, leaving 5 bases of the junction unmatched. The CDR3 contains 14 residues. The V gene's germline CDR1 is LNHDA and CDR2 SQIVND (reference sequence).